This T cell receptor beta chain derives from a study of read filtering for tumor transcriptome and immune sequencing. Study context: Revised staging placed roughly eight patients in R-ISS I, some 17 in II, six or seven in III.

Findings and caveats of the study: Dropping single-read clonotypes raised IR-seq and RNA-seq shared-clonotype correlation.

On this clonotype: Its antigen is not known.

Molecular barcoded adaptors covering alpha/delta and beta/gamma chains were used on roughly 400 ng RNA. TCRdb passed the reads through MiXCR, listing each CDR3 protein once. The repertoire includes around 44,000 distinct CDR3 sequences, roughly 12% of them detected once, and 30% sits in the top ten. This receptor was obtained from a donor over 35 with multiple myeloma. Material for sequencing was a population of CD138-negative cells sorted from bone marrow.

This CDR3 reads CSVEDWTRTGTEAFF. In nucleotides, the CDR3 is TGCAGCGTTGAAGATTGGACACGGACGGGGACTGAAGCTTTCTTT. J is TRBJ1-1 and V is TRBV29-1; D may be TRBD1 (5 bases). The CDR3 sequence is 15 residues long. Trimming shortened V by 0 bases and J by 5 bases, and 16 bases separated the two germline ends. Germline values: CDR1 SQVTM, CDR2 ANQGSEA. Filled out from reference TRBV29-1 and TRBJ1-1, the complete variable domain reads SAVISQKPSRDICQRGTSLTIQCQVDSQVTMMFWYRQQPGQSLTLIATANQGSEATYESGFVIDKFPISRPNLTFSTLTVSNMSPEDSSIYLCSVEDWTRTGTEAFFGQGTRLTVV.